The TCR beta chain under discussion was sequenced for a study of graft-versus-host responses after intestinal transplantation (dated by TCRdb to the early 2020s). For the study in its entirety: Recipients received multivisceral, liver-intestinal, or isolated intestinal transplants. All recipients received anti-thymocyte globulin induction followed by maintenance tacrolimus and steroids for 3 to 4 years. After intestinal transplantation, graft-versus-host and host-versus-graft alloreactive T cell clones were followed in the graft, circulation and bone marrow using bulk TCR-beta CDR3 sequencing. Alloreactive clones were identified by sequencing pre-transplant mixed lymphocyte reaction products and comparing these products with unstimulated pre-transplant donor and recipient T cells. The cohort enrolled 24 intestinal transplant recipients, one of whom was a retransplant, and 3 patients without pretransplant specimens were excluded. A peak of at least 4% donor T cells among recipient peripheral blood mononuclear cells was the definition used for donor T cell macrochimerism. Rather than being sequenced by the commercial service, samples from a few later patients were sequenced in-house on an Illumina MiSeq and processed with MiXCR.

Turning to this clone: The specificity of this receptor is unknown. The record has no base qualities; no much larger clone is one base away.

The full study reports these points: GvH clones were detected in recipient bone marrow, and some of these GvH clones were observed earlier in ileal mucosa or blood, consistent with an intestinal mucosal origin. Early after transplant, peak levels of circulating GvH clones were associated with declines in HvG clones. The relatively low number and heterogeneity of intestinal transplant patients limited the conclusions. In the allografts of patients with donor T cell macrochimerism, GvH to HvG T cell clonal ratios were high.

CDR1 SGHRS and CDR2 YFSETQ are derived from the germline V gene. Deletion took 0 bases off V and 0 bases off J, with a span of 0 bases between the germline ends. There are 12 amino acids in the CDR3, from cysteine to phenylalanine inclusive. The read is trimmed to its CDR3 DNA, 36 bases read in frame from base 1. Receptors were amplified or captured by the immunoSEQ multiplex PCR assay. For most patients, high-throughput TCR-beta CDR3 sequencing of genomic DNA was performed by Adaptive Biotechnologies. In the original analysis: Adaptive's ImmunoSEQ software was the source of the TCR sequencing data for 15 to 20 patients, while a few other patients were processed with MiXCR and VDJtools. CDR3 nucleotide sequences shared between donor and recipient were removed because the origin of such sequences could not be assigned. To count as alloreactive, a clone needed at least 2-fold expansion over unstimulated cells and a minimum CFSE-low frequency of 0.002% (template counts) or 0.001% (read counts). A clone was considered mappable if detected in the sequenced pre-transplant spleen, lymph node, or MLR CFSE-low populations of the donor or recipient. The cumulative frequency of alloreactive clones was calculated as a percentage of all sequences, weighted by copy number. Here the immuneACCESS table is served through TCRdb, limited to in-frame sequences with V and J called. Missing clones are a known gap in these copies; in checked studies unresolved V genes cover under half, and the rest lacks a known reason. That table is the source of V, J and clone size, and D and trimming were worked out from the DNA. The sample table shows tens of thousands of clones, and roughly 93% are seen once. Of the sample, 5% to 6.5% is held by the ten largest clones.

Blood samples were collected up to 4 times in the first month after transplant and then at least monthly when available. The chain uses TRBV5-1 and TRBJ2-5, with no reliable assignment of the D segment. The TCR originated in a human patient who received an intestinal transplant, so some T cells may come from the graft donor. Sequenced material: PBMCs, taken 750 to 800 days after a first intestinal transplant, on the day of a second. Here the CDR3 is given as CASSLDQETQYF. The nucleotide sequence reads TGCGCCAGCAGCTTGGACCAAGAGACCCAGTACTTC.